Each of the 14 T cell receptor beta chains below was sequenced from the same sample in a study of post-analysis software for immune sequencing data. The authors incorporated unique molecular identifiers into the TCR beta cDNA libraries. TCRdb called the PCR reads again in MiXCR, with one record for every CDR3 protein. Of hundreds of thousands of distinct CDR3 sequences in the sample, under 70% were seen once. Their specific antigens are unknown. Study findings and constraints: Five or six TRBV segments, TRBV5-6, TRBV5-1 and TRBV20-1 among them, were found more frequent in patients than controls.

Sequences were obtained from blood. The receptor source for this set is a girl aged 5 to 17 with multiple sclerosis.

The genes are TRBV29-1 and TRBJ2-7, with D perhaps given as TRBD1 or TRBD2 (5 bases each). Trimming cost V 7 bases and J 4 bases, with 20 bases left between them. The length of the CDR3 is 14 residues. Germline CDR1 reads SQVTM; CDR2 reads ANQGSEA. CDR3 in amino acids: CSDGLRGLGYEQYF. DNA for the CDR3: TGCAGCGATGGGCTGAGGGGATTAGGTTACGAGCAGTACTTC.

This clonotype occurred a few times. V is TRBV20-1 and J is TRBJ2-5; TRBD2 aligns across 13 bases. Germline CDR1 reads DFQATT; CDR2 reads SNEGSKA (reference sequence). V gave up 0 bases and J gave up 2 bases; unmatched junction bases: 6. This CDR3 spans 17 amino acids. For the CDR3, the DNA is TGCAGTGCTAGAGAACTAGCGGGAGGGCCGGGACAAGAGACCCAGTACTTC. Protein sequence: CSARELAGGPGQETQYF.

The chain's CDR3 is CASSLAAAARYF. For the CDR3, the DNA is TGTGCCAGCAGTTTGGCGGCAGCGGCGAGGTACTTC. The chain uses TRBV12-3 or TRBV12-4 and TRBJ2-4, with D possibly matching TRBD2 (5 bases). V lost 3 bases to trimming and J lost 15 bases, with 15 bases between them. The CDR3 consists of 12 residues.

The CDR3 loop is CASSLSDRRTGYTF. In nucleotides, the CDR3 is TGTGCCAGCAGCTTAAGCGACAGAAGGACTGGCTACACCTTC. This sequence joins TRBV7-8 and TRBJ1-2, with D possibly being TRBD1 (5 bases). This CDR3 is built from 14 residues. In germline, CDR1 is SGHVS, CDR2 FQNEAQ. The V and J ends lost 2 bases and 7 bases respectively, with 14 bases between them.

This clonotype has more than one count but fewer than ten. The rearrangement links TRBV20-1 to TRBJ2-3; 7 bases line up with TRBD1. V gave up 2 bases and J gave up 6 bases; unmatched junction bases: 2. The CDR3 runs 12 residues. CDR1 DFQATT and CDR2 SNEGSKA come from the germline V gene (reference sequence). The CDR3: CSARRGLDTQYF. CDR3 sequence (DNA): TGCAGTGCTAGAAGGGGGCTGGATACGCAGTATTTT.

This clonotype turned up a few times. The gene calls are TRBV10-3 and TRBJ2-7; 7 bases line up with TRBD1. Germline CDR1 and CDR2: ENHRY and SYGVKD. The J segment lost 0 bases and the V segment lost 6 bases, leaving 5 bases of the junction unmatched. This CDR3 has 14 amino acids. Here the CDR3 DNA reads TGTGCCATCAGGAAGACAGGGAGCTCCTACGAGCAGTACTTC. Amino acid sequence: CAIRKTGSSYEQYF.

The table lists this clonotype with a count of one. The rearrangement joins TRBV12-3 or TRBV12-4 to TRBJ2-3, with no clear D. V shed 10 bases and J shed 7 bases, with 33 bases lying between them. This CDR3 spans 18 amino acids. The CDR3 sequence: CAILLVGIWVPTEYTQYF. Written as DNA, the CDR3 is TGTGCCATCCTCCTTGTGGGGATCTGGGTACCCACAGAGTATACGCAGTATTTT.

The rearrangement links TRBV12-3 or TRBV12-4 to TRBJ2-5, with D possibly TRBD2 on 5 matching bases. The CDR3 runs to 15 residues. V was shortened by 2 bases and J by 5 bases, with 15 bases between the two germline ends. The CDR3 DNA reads TGTGCCAGCAGTTTATGGGCAAGCGGCGGGGAGACCCAGTACTTC. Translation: CASSLWASGGETQYF.

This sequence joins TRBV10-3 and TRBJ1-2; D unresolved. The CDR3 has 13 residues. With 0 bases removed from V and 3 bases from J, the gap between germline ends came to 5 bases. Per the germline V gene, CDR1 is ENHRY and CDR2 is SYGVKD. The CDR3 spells CAISESMDYGYTF. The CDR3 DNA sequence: TGTGCCATCAGTGAGTCGATGGACTATGGCTACACCTTC.

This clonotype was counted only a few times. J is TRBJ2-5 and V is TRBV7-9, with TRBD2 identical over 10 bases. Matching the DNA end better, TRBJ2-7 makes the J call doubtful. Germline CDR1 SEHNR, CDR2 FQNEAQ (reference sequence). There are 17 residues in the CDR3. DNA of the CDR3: TGTGCCAGCAGCTTAGCAGCGGGAGGGCCTACGTCCTACGAGCAGTACTTC. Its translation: CASSLAAGGPTSYEQYF.

CDR3 nucleotide sequence: TGCGCCAGCAGCCCACTAGCGGGAGGGCCGGGGGAGACCCAGTACTTC. It specifies CASSPLAGGPGETQYF. The rearrangement joins TRBV4-1 to TRBJ2-5, with 13 positions matching TRBD2. V trimming: 4 bases; J trimming: 5 bases; junction bases outside the gene matches: 7. The CDR3 consists of 16 residues. Germline CDR1 and CDR2: MGHRA and YSYEKL.

CDR3 in DNA: TGTGCCAGCAGGGAACTAGCGGGAAGCACAGATACGCAGTATTTT. Its translation: CASRELAGSTDTQYF. The rearrangement uses TRBV6-5 and TRBJ2-3; 10 bases align to TRBD2. V lost 6 bases, J lost 0 bases, and 3 bases stayed unmatched. This CDR3 has 15 amino acids. Per germline, CDR1 MNHEY and CDR2 SVGAGI.

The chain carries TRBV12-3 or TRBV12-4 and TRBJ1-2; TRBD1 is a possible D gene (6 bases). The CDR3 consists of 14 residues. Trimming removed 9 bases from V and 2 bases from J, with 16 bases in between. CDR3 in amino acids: CASWGGRPNYGYTF. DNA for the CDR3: TGTGCCAGTTGGGGGGGGCGGCCGAACTATGGCTACACCTTC.

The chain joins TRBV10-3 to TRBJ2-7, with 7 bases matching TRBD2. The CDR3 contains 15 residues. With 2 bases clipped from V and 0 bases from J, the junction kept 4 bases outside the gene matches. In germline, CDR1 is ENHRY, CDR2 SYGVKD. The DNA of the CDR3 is TGTGCCATCAGTGAGGTACCGGGAGGCTCCTACGAGCAGTACTTC. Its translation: CAISEVPGGSYEQYF.